Listed below are T cell receptor beta chains from one sample, sequenced in a study of long-term antiretroviral therapy in people with HIV. Method: immunoSEQ multiplex PCR; TCRdb's copy keeps in-frame clones and lacks some. The sample lists 20,000 to 25,000 clones, around 79% occurring once. The material was unsorted PBMCs, obtained 1.2 years after starting antiretroviral therapy. These TCRs come from a woman in her forties with HIV. Both conserved end residues are part of each CDR3. The D gene is left open where the match is weak. Clone size is given for some rows only: seen once, a few or many times, or a class if the clone is expanded.

abundance	len	v_gene	j_gene	d_gene	CDR3nt	CDR3aa
.	15	TRBV7-2	TRBJ1-5	TRBD1	TGTGCCAGCAGCTCGCACGCGGACAGGAATCAGCCCCAGCATTTT	CASSSHADRNQPQHF
.	13	TRBV19	TRBJ2-1	TRBD2	TGTGCCACGGAGGAGCGGGGAAACAATGAGCAGTTCTTC	CATEERGNNEQFF
.	15	TRBV7-8	TRBJ2-3	.	TGTGCCAGCAGCGTTTTGGGGGGGCTCGCGGATACGCAGTATTTT	CASSVLGGLADTQYF
once	15	TRBV30	TRBJ2-6	.	TGTGCCTGGGCAGCCGGAGGGTCTGGGGCCAACGTCCTGACTTTC	CAWAAGGSGANVLTF
few	13	TRBV10-3	TRBJ1-2	.	TGTGCCATCAGTGATCCAACCCAGTATGGCTACACCTTC	CAISDPTQYGYTF
.	12	TRBV5-1	TRBJ2-1	.	TGCGCCAGCTCGTCCGGACTTCATGAGCAGTTCTTC	CASSSGLHEQFF
.	13	TRBV6-4	TRBJ1-1	.	TGTGCCAGCAGTGAAACCGTGAACACTGAAGCTTTCTTT	CASSETVNTEAFF
.	15	TRBV4-3	TRBJ1-3	.	TGCGCCAGCAGCCAAGAAGCGGGCTCTGGAAACACCATATATTTT	CASSQEAGSGNTIYF
.	14	TRBV4-2	TRBJ1-2	.	TGTGCCAGCAGCCATCCCCGGGACTACCAGGGCTACACCTTC	CASSHPRDYQGYTF
.	13	TRBV14	TRBJ2-5	.	TGTGCCAGCCACACCGGGAACCAAGAGACCCAGTACTTC	CASHTGNQETQYF
.	17	TRBV5-1	TRBJ1-5	TRBD1	TGCGCCAGCAGTCTGGGTGTGGGACAGGACCCAAATCAGCCCCAGCATTTT	CASSLGVGQDPNQPQHF
.	16	TRBV7-9	TRBJ2-1	TRBD2	TGTGCCAGCAGCCCCACTAGCGGGAGAACCTACAATGAGCAGTTCTTC	CASSPTSGRTYNEQFF
.	13	TRBV6-6	TRBJ1-1	.	TGTGCCAGCAGTTACCAGGAAAACACTGAAGCTTTCTTT	CASSYQENTEAFF
.	15	TRBV4-1	TRBJ2-4	TRBD1	TGCGCCAGCAGCCAAGGGGGACAGGAGAAAAACATTCAGTACTTC	CASSQGGQEKNIQYF
.	15	TRBV25-1	TRBJ1-6	.	TGTGCCAGCAGTGCGCAGGGCTATTTCGGTTCACCCCTCCACTTT	CASSAQGYFGSPLHF
few	14	TRBV7-9	TRBJ1-5	.	TGTGCCAGCAGCTACACAGGGAGCAATCAGCCCCAGCATTTT	CASSYTGSNQPQHF
.	14	TRBV6-1	TRBJ2-7	.	TGTGCCAGCAGGCCCAGGGGGGCCAACTACGAGCAGTACTTC	CASRPRGANYEQYF
.	16	TRBV11-2	TRBJ1-6	TRBD1	TGTGCCAGCAGCTTAAGATCGGACAGGGGGAACTCACCCCTCCACTTT	CASSLRSDRGNSPLHF
large	14	TRBV2	TRBJ2-7	TRBD2	TGTGCCAGCATTGGGCGGGGGAGCTCCTACGAGCAGTACTTC	CASIGRGSSYEQYF
.	17	TRBV5-4	TRBJ2-2	TRBD2	TGTGCCAGCAGCTTGCGGCGACTAGCGGGGAACACCGGGGAGCTGTTTTTT	CASSLRRLAGNTGELFF
.	14	TRBV11-3	TRBJ1-1	.	TGTGCCAGCAGCTTAGATTTTGGGGACACTGAAGCTTTCTTT	CASSLDFGDTEAFF
few	13	TRBV19	TRBJ1-1	.	TGTGCCAGTAGTATCGACAGTTGGACTGAAGCTTTCTTT	CASSIDSWTEAFF
.	16	TRBV11-3	TRBJ2-3	.	TGTGCCAGCAGCTTAAGAGCGACGGGTTGGGGAGATACGCAGTATTTT	CASSLRATGWGDTQYF
.	14	TRBV5-1	TRBJ2-1	TRBD2	TGCGCCAGCAGTCCACTAGCGGGCCAAAATGAGCAGTTCTTC	CASSPLAGQNEQFF
.	14	TRBV18	TRBJ1-1	.	TGTGCCAGCTCACAAGGCGTTATGAACACTGAAGCTTTCTTT	CASSQGVMNTEAFF
.	13	TRBV19	TRBJ1-1	.	TGTGCCAGTAGTGTCTCCAGGAACACTGAAGCTTTCTTT	CASSVSRNTEAFF
few	15	TRBV2	TRBJ1-5	.	TGTGCCAGCAGTCGGGGTTGGTTATTAGTTGAGCCCCAGCATTTT	CASSRGWLLVEPQHF
few	15	TRBV9	TRBJ2-7	TRBD1	TGTGCCAGCAGCATAGGACAGGGGGCCTCCTACGAGCAGTACTTC	CASSIGQGASYEQYF
.	15	TRBV10-3	TRBJ2-1	.	TGTGCCATCCGTAGCAGGGTGAACCTAAACAATGAGCAGTTCTTC	CAIRSRVNLNNEQFF
.	15	TRBV19	TRBJ1-5	.	TGTGCCAGTAGTATAGGGGATCGAGGCAATCAGCCCCAGCATTTT	CASSIGDRGNQPQHF
few	15	TRBV7-6	TRBJ2-7	TRBD2	TGTGCCAGCAGCCTCGCTAGCGGCGGGAGCTACGAGCAGTACTTC	CASSLASGGSYEQYF
.	16	TRBV4-1	TRBJ1-5	.	TGCGCCAGCAGCCAAACCAGTCCCCTGCCCTCAATGCCCCAGCATTTT	CASSQTSPLPSMPQHF
.	17	TRBV4-1	TRBJ2-3	TRBD2	TGCGCCAGCAGCCAGGGGCGGGAGAGCGGAGGCACAGATACGCAGTATTTT	CASSQGRESGGTDTQYF
.	16	TRBV29-1	TRBJ1-2	TRBD1	TGCAGCGTTGATCTGACCTCCGGGACAGGGAGGCGTGGCTACACCTTC	CSVDLTSGTGRRGYTF
.	15	TRBV5-1	TRBJ2-5	.	TGCGCCAGCACCTCGGACAGGGAGGGTGGAGAGACCCAGTACTTC	CASTSDREGGETQYF
.	14	TRBV27	TRBJ2-1	.	TGTGCCAGCAGTTTCGAAGGCTCCTACAATGAGCAGTTCTTC	CASSFEGSYNEQFF
.	19	TRBV5-6	TRBJ2-4	.	TGTGCCAGCAGCTTACGACCCACCCGGGAACCGACCACATGGAGCGTTCAGTACTTC	CASSLRPTREPTTWSVQYF
.	12	TRBV19	TRBJ1-6	TRBD1	TGTGCCAATAGGACAGGGTTCGTCCCCCTCCACTTT	CANRTGFVPLHF
.	14	TRBV5-4	TRBJ2-7	TRBD1	TGTGCCAGCAGCTTCGGGACAGGGCCATACGAGCAGTACTTC	CASSFGTGPYEQYF
.	11	TRBV2	TRBJ1-2	TRBD1	TGTGCCAGCAGATCCCAGGGGGCGAACACCTTC	CASRSQGANTF
.	14	TRBV5-1	TRBJ1-1	.	TGCGCCAGCAGCTTGATAGGCATTAACACTGAAGCTTTCTTT	CASSLIGINTEAFF
.	13	TRBV11-2	TRBJ2-7	.	TGTGCCAGCAGCAGGGCGCCTACCTACGAGCAGTACTTC	CASSRAPTYEQYF
.	16	TRBV19	TRBJ1-5	.	TGTGCCAGTATCCCGACCGACGGGTTAATCTCGTCGCCCCAGCATTTT	CASIPTDGLISSPQHF
.	13	TRBV7-9	TRBJ2-5	.	TGTGCCAGCAGCTTGACAGACCAAGAGACCCAGTACTTC	CASSLTDQETQYF
.	13	TRBV7-9	TRBJ1-1	.	TGTGCCAGCATTTTAGGGGGAAACACTGAAGCTTTCTTT	CASILGGNTEAFF
.	16	TRBV15	TRBJ1-1	.	TGTGCCACCAGCAGTGGGGTTGGGGGCGTGCGGACTGAAGCTTTCTTT	CATSSGVGGVRTEAFF
once	14	TRBV30	TRBJ1-6	TRBD1	TGTGCCTGGAGCGAGGGACAGTCAGTTTCACCCCTCCACTTT	CAWSEGQSVSPLHF
.	13	TRBV30	TRBJ1-4	.	TGTGCCTGGAGCCCCCCGGGGGGGGGAAAACTGTTTTTT	CAWSPPGGGKLFF